The T cell receptor (beta chain) under discussion was sequenced for a study of blood T cell repertoires in COVID-19. Study-wide context: The study drew acute and convalescent COVID-19 samples from the United States, Italy and Spain. The cDNA or gDNA used as material had been derived from T cells, B-cell-depleted T cells, or PBMCs.

Trimming cost V 6 bases and J 3 bases; bases outside gene matches: 4. The germline gives CDR1 MNHNS, CDR2 SASEGT. This CDR3 has 14 residues. Enrolled during active infection, Seattle patients were then followed longitudinally. Original analysis: Using reference gene primer amplification, nucleated cell counts were estimated. Sequencing used immunoSEQ multiplex PCR; TCRdb keeps in-frame clones, though not all of them. The V and J calls and the clone size are those of that table, but D and trimming were determined from the DNA. The top ten hold approximately 7.3% of the sample, which has 300,000 to 400,000 clones, almost 90% seen once.

This chain links TRBV6-1 with TRBJ2-2, with TRBD1 matching 7 bases. The sequenced material came from peripheral blood. This receptor was obtained from a woman in her sixties or seventies with COVID-19, enrolled during active disease. CDR3 in amino acids: CASRDRDYTGELFF. In DNA, the CDR3 is TGTGCCAGCAGAGACAGGGATTACACCGGGGAGCTGTTTTTT.